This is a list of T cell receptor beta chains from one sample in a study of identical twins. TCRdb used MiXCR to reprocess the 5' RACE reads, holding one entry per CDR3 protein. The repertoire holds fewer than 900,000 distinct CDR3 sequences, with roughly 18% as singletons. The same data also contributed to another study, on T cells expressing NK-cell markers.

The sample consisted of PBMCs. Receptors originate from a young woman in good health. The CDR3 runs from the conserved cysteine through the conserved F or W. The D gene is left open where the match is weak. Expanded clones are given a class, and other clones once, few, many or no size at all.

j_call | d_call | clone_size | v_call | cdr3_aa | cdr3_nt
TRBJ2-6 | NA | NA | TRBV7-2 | CASSPAPRGSGANVLTF | TGTGCCAGCAGCCCCGCGCCAAGAGGCTCTGGGGCCAACGTCCTGACTTTC
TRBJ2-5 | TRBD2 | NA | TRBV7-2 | CASSTGLAAGETQYF | TGTGCCAGCAGCACTGGACTAGCGGCAGGAGAGACCCAGTACTTC
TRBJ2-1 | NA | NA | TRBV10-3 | CAISESIYEQFF | TGTGCCATCAGTGAGTCGATCTATGAGCAGTTCTTC
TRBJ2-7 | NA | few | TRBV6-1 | CASRERGTVIIYEQYF | TGTGCCAGCAGGGAAAGGGGGACTGTGATAATCTACGAGCAGTACTTC
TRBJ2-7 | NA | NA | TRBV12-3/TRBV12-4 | CASSLMRHEQYF | TGTGCCAGCAGTTTGATGAGGCACGAGCAGTACTTC
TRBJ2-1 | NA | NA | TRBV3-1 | CASSPRGGDNEQFF | TGTGCCAGCAGCCCTAGAGGGGGGGACAATGAGCAGTTCTTC
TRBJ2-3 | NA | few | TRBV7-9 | CASSLWPGTDTQYF | TGTGCCAGCAGCCTCTGGCCGGGGACAGATACGCAGTATTTT
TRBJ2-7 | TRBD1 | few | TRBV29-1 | CSADRGGEQYF | TGCAGCGCAGACAGGGGAGGCGAGCAGTACTTC
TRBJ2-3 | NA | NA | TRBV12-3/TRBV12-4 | CASTLSGDTQYF | TGTGCCAGCACCCTTTCCGGAGATACGCAGTATTTT
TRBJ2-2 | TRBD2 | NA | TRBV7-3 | CACQGGGTGELFF | TGTGCCTGCCAAGGCGGGGGCACCGGGGAGCTGTTTTTT
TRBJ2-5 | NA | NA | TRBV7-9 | CASSSTGRTQETQYF | TGTGCCAGCAGCTCCACAGGCAGGACCCAAGAGACCCAGTACTTC
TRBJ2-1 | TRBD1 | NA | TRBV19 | CASTQFGTGSYNEQFF | TGTGCCAGTACCCAGTTCGGGACAGGGTCCTACAATGAGCAGTTCTTC
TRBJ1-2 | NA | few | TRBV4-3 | CASSQESSAGGYTF | TGCGCCAGCAGCCAAGAGTCGTCAGCCGGTGGCTACACCTTC
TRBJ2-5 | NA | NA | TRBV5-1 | CASSFSGRDLETQYF | TGCGCCAGCAGCTTTAGCGGCAGGGACCTGGAGACCCAGTACTTC
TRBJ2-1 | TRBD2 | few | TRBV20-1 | CSARKTSGWTYNEQFF | TGCAGTGCTAGAAAGACTAGCGGTTGGACCTACAATGAGCAGTTCTTC
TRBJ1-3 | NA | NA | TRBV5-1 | CASSLEGTRNTIYF | TGCGCCAGCAGCTTGGAGGGGACACGAAACACCATATATTTT
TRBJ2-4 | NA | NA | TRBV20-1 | CSAKVPRSLAKNIQYF | TGCAGTGCAAAGGTCCCCCGATCTTTAGCCAAAAACATTCAGTACTTC
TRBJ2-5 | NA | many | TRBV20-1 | CSARLGKETQYF | TGCAGTGCTAGACTCGGAAAAGAGACCCAGTACTTC
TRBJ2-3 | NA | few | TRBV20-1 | CSAIESTDTQYF | TGCAGTGCTATCGAAAGCACAGATACGCAGTATTTT
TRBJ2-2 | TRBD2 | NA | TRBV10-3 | CATTSGGANTGELFF | TGTGCCACGACTAGCGGGGGGGCGAACACCGGGGAGCTGTTTTTT
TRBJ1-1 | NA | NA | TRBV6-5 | CASSSQPLMNTEAFF | TGTGCCAGCAGTTCGCAGCCACTAATGAACACTGAAGCTTTCTTT
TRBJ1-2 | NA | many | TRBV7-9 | CASSSPGDGYTF | TGTGCCAGCAGCTCCCCCGGGGATGGCTACACCTTC
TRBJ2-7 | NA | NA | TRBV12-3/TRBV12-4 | CASSLTGTPPYEQYF | TGTGCCAGCAGTTTGACCGGGACTCCGCCCTACGAGCAGTACTTC